This TCR beta chain appears in the sequencing data of a study of post-analysis software for immune sequencing data. Study at large: Included courses were relapsing-remitting and secondary progressive multiple sclerosis; progressive-relapsing multiple sclerosis was also included. Study results and caveats: Roughly 5 TRBV segments, TRBV5-6, TRBV5-1 and TRBV20-1 among them, were found more frequent in patients than controls.

This clonotype turned up a few times. Its antigen remains unknown. Incorporated into the TCR beta cDNA libraries were unique molecular identifiers, which served to reduce PCR and sequencing biases. There were roughly 0.85 to 11 million T cells, and about 500,000 cDNA molecules came from them. Each CDR3 protein gets one entry after TCRdb re-called the PCR reads with MiXCR. The sample yields some 800,000 distinct CDR3 sequences, 35% to 55% seen once. The CDR3 totals 17 residues. CDR1 is MNHNS and CDR2 is SASEGT in the germline V gene. Losses at the gene ends were 10 bases for V and 2 bases for J; bases not matched to a gene: 11.

The chain links TRBV6-1 to TRBJ2-1; 13 nucleotides line up with TRBD2. This TCR was sampled from a girl between 5 and 17 years old with multiple sclerosis. Sample: blood. CDR3: CATQALGLAGPYNEQFF. CDR3 DNA: TGTGCCACCCAGGCCCTGGGACTAGCGGGACCCTACAATGAGCAGTTCTTC.